Following are 5 T cell receptor beta chains from one sample sequenced in a study of OX40 agonist ivuxolimab in advanced cancers. Data came from immunoSEQ multiplex PCR; TCRdb stores just in-frame clones and leaves some out. The sample contains some 70,000 clones, around four fifths of which appear only once. Sequenced here: CD4+ or CD8+ T cells sorted from blood, sampled in a trial of the OX40 agonist ivuxolimab. These TCRs come from an adult with an advanced solid tumor such as melanoma, head and neck, liver or kidney cancer.

The V gene is TRBV7-2, the J gene TRBJ1-5, with D perhaps TRBD1 (6 bases). Trimming left V 1 base short and J 3 bases short, with 7 bases between. Germline V CDR1 and CDR2: SGHTA, FQGNSA. The CDR3 covers 14 residues. CDR3 loop: CASSLDRVNQPQHF. In nucleotides, the CDR3 is TGTGCCAGCAGCTTAGACAGGGTCAATCAGCCCCAGCATTTT.

The chain employs TRBV28 and TRBJ1-2, with 12 nucleotides matching TRBD1. V gave up 5 bases and J gave up 4 bases; unmatched junction bases: 17. Looked up from germline, CDR1 is MDHEN and CDR2 is SYDVKM. The CDR3 loop spans 19 amino acids. The CDR3 bases are TGTGCCAGCAGTCCCCTACCCGGGACAGGGGGCGCGGTCGGCTATGGCTACACCTTC. Translating gives CASSPLPGTGGAVGYGYTF.

The CDR3 region has the DNA TGCGCCAGCAGCGTTAATACAGATACGCAGTATTTT. Its protein product is CASSVNTDTQYF. V is TRBV5-1 and J is TRBJ2-3; the D is unclear. The germline gives CDR1 SGHRS, CDR2 YFSETQ. V lost 4 bases to trimming and J lost 3 bases, with 6 bases between them. CDR3 length: 12 residues.

This clone was seen a few times. The chain has TRBV6-5 and TRBJ1-5; D may be TRBD1 (5 bases). In germline, CDR1 is MNHEY, CDR2 SVGAGI. The CDR3 sequence is 13 residues long. V gave up 11 bases and J gave up 1 base, with 12 bases separating them. Written as DNA, the CDR3 is TGTGCCGGGGCGGCCGAAAGCAATCAGCCCCAGCATTTT. It specifies CAGAAESNQPQHF.

The CDR3 sequence is CASSLGATGSYTF. For the CDR3, the DNA is TGTGCCAGCAGCTTAGGCGCAACAGGGAGCTACACCTTC. The chain couples TRBV7-6 to TRBJ1-2, with TRBD1 as a possible D gene (6 bases). The CDR3 runs 13 residues. The ends were cut back, 1 base at V and 9 bases at J, with 12 bases in the middle. Germline V gene sequence: CDR1 SGHVS, CDR2 FNYEAQ.